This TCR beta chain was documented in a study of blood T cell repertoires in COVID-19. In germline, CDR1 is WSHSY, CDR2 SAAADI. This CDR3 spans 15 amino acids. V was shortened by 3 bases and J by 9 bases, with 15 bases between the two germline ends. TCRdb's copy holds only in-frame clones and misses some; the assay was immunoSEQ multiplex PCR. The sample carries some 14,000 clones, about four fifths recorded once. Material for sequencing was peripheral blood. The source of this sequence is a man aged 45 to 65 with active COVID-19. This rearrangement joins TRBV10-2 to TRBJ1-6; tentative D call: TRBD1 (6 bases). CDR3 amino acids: CASSDRVGGGSPLHF. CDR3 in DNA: TGCGCCAGCAGTGATCGGGTAGGGGGTGGTTCACCCCTCCACTTT.